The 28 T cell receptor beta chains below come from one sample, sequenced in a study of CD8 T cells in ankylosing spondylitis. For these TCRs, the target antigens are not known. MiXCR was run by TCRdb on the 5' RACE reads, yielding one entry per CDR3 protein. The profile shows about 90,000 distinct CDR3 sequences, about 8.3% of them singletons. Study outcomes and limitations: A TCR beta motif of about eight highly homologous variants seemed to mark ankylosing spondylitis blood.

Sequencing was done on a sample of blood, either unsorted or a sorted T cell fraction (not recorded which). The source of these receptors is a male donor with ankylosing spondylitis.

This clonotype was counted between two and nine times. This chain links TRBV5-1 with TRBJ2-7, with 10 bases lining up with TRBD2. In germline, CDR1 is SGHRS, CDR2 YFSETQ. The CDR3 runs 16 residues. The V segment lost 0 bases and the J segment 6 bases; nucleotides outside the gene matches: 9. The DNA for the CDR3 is TGCGCCAGCAGCTTGGTACCTAGCGGGAGCCTCAGCGAGCAGTACGTC. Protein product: CASSLVPSGSLSEQYV.

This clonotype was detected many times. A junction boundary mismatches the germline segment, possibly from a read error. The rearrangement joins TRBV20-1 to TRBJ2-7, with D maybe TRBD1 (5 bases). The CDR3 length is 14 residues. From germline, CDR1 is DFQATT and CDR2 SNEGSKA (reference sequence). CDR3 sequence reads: CSARDSFHGPEQYF. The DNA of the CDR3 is TGCAGTGCAAGAGACAGTTTCCACGGGCCCGAGCAGTACTTC.

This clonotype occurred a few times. This chain's CDR3 is CASSERVASGRARADTQYF. In DNA, the CDR3 is TGTGCCAGCAGTGAAAGGGTGGCTAGCGGGAGGGCCAGGGCAGATACGCAGTATTTT. The chain uses TRBV2 and TRBJ2-3; 12 nucleotides match TRBD2. Looked up from germline, CDR1 is SNHLY and CDR2 is FYNNEI. The junction had 13 bases not matched to a gene; V was cut back by 2 bases and J by 4 bases. This CDR3 is built from 19 residues.

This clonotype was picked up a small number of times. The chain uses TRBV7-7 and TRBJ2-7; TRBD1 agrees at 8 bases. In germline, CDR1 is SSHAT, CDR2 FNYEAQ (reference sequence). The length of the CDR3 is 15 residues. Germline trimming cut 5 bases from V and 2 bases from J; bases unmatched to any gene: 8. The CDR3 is CASSPRLGQAYEQYF. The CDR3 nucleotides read TGTGCCAGCAGCCCGCGGTTGGGACAGGCCTACGAGCAGTACTTC. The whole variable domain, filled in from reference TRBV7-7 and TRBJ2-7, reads GAGVSQSPRYKVTKRGQDVTLRCDPISSHATLYWYQQALGQGPEFLTYFNYEAQPDKSGLPSDRFSAERPEGSISTLTIQRTEQRDSAMYRCASSPRLGQAYEQYFGPGTRLTVT.

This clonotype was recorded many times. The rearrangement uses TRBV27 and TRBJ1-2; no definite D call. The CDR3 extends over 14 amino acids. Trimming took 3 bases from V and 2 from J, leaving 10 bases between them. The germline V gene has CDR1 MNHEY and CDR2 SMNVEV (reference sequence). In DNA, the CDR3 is TGTGCCAGCAGTTTTTCTCCAGGAAACTATGGCTACACCTTC. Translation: CASSFSPGNYGYTF.

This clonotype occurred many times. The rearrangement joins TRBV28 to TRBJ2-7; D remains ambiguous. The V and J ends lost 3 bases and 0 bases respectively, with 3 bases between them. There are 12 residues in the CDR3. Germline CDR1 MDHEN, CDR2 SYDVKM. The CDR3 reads CASSFSSYEQYV. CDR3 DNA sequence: TGTGCCAGCAGTTTTTCCTCCTACGAGCAGTACGTC.

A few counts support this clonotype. The CDR3 reads CASSEGRVNQPQHF. CDR3 bases: TGTGCCAGCAGCGAAGGCAGGGTCAATCAGCCCCAGCATTTT. The chain joins TRBV7-9 to TRBJ1-5; tentative D call: TRBD1 (5 bases). The V and J ends lost 5 bases and 3 bases respectively, with 11 bases between them. The CDR3 runs to 14 residues. Germline CDR1 reads SEHNR; CDR2 reads FQNEAQ (reference sequence).

The CDR3 sequence: CASSFGQGYEQFF. As DNA, the CDR3 is TGTGCCAGCAGCTTCGGACAGGGGTATGAGCAGTTCTTC. V gene TRBV6-1 combines with J gene TRBJ2-1; 9 bases are shared with TRBD1. Unmatched junction bases numbered 5, after V lost 6 bases and J lost 8 bases. CDR1 is MNHNS and CDR2 is SASEGT in the germline V gene. The CDR3 contains 13 residues.

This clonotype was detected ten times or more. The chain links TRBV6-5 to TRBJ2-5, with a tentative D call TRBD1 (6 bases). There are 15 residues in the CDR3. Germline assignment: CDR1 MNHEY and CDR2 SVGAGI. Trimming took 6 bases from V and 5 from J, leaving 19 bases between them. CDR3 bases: TGTGCCAGCAGATTACACCTGGGGGCAGAGGAGACCCAGTACTTC. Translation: CASRLHLGAEETQYF.

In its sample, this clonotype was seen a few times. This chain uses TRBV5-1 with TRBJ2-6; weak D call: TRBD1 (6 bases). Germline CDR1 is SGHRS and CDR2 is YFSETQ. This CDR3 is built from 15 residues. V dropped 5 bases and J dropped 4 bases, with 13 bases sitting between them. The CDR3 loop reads CASSITGPGANVLTF. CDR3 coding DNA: TGCGCCAGCAGTATAACAGGGCCGGGGGCCAACGTCCTGACTTTC.

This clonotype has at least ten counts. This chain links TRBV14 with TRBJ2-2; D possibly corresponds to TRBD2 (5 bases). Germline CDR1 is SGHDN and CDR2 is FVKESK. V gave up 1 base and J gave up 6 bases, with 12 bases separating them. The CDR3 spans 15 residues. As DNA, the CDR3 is TGTGCCAGCAGCCAAGTATCCACCGGGGCCGGGGAGCTGTTTTTT. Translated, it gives CASSQVSTGAGELFF.

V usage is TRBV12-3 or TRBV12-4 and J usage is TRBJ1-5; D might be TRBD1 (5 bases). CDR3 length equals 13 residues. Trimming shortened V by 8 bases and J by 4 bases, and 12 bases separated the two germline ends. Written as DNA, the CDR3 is TGTGCCAGCCAAGGGAGGGGAAATCAGCCCCAGCATTTT. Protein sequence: CASQGRGNQPQHF.

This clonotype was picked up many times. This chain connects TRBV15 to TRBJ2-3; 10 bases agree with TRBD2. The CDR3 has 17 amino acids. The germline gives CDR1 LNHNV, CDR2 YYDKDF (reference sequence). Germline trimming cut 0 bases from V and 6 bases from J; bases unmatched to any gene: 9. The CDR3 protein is CATSRDVLAGVGDTQYF. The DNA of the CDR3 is TGTGCCACCAGCAGAGATGTGCTAGCGGGAGTGGGGGATACGCAGTATTTT.

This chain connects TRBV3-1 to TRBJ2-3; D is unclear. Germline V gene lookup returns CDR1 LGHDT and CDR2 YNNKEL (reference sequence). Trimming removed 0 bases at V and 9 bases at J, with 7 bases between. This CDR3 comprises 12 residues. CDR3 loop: CASSQEWETQYF. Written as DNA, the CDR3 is TGTGCCAGCAGCCAAGAGTGGGAAACGCAGTATTTT.

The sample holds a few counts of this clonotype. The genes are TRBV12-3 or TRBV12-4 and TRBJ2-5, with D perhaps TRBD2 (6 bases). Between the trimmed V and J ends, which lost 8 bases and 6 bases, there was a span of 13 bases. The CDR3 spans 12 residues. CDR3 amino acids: CASGLALKTQYF. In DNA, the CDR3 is TGTGCCAGCGGCCTAGCGCTAAAGACCCAGTACTTC.

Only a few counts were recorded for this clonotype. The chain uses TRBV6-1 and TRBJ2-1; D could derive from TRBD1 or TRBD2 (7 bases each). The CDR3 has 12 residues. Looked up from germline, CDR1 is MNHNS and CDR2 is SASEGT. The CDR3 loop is CAGGTEYNEQFF. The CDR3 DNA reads TGTGCGGGGGGGACAGAATACAATGAGCAGTTCTTC.

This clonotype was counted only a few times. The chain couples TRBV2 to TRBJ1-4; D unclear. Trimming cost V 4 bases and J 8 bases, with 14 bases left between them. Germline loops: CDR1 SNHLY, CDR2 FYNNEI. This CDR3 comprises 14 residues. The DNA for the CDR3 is TGTGCCAGCAGTGTCCCTTCAGGAAAGGAAAAACTGTTTTTT. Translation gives CASSVPSGKEKLFF. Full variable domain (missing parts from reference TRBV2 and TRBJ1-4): EPEVTQTPSHQVTQMGQEVILRCVPISNHLYFYWYRQILGQKVEFLVSFYNNEISEKSEIFDDQFSVERPDGSNFTLKIRSTKLEDSAMYFCASSVPSGKEKLFFGSGTQLSVL.

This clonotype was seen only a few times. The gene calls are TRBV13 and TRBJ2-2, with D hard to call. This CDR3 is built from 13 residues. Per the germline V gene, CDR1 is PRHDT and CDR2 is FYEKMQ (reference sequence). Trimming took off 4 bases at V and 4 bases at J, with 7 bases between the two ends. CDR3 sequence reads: CASSYHPTGELFF. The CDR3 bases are TGTGCCAGCAGCTACCACCCCACCGGGGAGCTGTTTTTT.

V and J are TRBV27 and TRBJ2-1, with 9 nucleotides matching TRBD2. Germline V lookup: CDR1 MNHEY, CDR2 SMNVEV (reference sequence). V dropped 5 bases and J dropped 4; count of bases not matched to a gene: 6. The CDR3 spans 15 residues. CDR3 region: CASSDAGGVYNEQFF. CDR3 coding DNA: TGTGCCAGCAGTGACGCGGGGGGGGTTTACAATGAGCAGTTCTTC.

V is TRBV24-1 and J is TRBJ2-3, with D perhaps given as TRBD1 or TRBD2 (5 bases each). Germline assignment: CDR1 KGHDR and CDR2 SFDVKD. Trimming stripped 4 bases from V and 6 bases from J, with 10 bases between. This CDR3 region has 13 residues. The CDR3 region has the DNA TGTGCCACCAGTGACATTTGGGGGGATACGCAGTATTTT. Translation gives CATSDIWGDTQYF.

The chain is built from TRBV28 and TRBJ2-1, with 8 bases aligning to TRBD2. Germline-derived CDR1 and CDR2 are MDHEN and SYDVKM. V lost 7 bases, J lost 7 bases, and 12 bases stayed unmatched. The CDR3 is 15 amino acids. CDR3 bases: TGTGCCAGCACCTCCAAAGCGGGAGTTTCGAATGAGCAGTTCTTC. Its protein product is CASTSKAGVSNEQFF. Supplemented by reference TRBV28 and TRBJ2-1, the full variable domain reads DVKVTQSSRYLVKRTGEKVFLECVQDMDHENMFWYRQDPGLGLRLIYFSYDVKMKEKGDIPEGYSVSREKKERFSLILESASTNQTSMYLCASTSKAGVSNEQFFGPGTRLTVL.

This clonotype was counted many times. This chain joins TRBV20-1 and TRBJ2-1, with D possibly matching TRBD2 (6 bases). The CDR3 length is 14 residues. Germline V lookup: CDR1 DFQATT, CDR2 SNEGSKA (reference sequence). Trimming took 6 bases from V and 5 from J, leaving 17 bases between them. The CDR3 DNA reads TGCAGTGCCCTCCGTGGGCGGGATAACAATGAGCAGTTCTTC. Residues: CSALRGRDNNEQFF.

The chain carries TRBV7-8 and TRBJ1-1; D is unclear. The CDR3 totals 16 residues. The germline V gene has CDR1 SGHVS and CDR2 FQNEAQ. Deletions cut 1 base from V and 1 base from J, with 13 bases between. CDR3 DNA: TGTGCCAGCAGCTTAGGGTTGGTACGGCCGAACACTGAAGCTTTCTTT. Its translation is CASSLGLVRPNTEAFF.

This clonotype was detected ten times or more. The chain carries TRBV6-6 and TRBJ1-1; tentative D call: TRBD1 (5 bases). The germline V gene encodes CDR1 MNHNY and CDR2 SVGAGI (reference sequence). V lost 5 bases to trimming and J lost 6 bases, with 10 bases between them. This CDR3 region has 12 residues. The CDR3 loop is CASSEGTSEAFF. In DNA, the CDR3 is TGTGCCAGCAGTGAGGGGACGTCTGAAGCTTTCTTT.

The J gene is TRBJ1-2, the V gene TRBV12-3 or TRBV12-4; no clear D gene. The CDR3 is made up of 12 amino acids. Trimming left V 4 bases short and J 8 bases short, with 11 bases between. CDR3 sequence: CASSSQAGGYTF. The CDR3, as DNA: TGTGCCAGCAGTTCCCAGGCGGGGGGCTACACCTTC.

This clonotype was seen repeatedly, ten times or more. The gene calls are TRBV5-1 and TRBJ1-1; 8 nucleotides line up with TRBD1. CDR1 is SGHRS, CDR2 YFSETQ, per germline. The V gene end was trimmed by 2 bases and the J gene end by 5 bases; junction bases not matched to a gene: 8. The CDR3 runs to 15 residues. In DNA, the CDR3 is TGCGCCAGCAGCTTTTCCCAGGGGGCGAGGACTGAAGCTTTCTTT. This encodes CASSFSQGARTEAFF.

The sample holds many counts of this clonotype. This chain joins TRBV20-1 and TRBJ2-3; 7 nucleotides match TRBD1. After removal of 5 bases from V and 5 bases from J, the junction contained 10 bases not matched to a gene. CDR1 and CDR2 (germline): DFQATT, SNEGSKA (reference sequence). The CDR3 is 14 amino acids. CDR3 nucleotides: TGCAGTGCTGGGGACAGTGACGAGGGAGATACGCAGTATTTT. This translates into CSAGDSDEGDTQYF.

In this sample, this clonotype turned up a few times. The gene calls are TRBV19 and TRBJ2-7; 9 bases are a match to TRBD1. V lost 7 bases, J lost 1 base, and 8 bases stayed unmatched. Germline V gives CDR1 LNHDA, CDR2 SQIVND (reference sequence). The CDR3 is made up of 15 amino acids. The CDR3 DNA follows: TGTGCCAGTACTCATGGGACAGGGTTTTCCTACGAGCAGTACTTC. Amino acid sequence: CASTHGTGFSYEQYF.